This T cell receptor beta chain comes out of a study of cytomegalovirus exposure and HLA in healthy donors. Study-wide results and limits: Researchers catalogued 160 or so TCR beta chains as cytomegalovirus-associated. Generally TCR sequences proved uncommon, though certain public TCRs appeared in numerous donors. A classifier reportedly called cytomegalovirus status with high sensitivity and specificity.

Trimming stripped 2 bases from V and 7 bases from J, with 9 bases between. Germline V CDR1 and CDR2: DFQATT, SNEGSKA (reference sequence). This CDR3 has 11 amino acids. This clone came up a few times. Its target is unknown. Using immunoSEQ multiplex PCR, the repertoire was profiled, and TCRdb retains in-frame clones only, with some absent. Of some 170,000 clones listed, roughly nine tenths are singletons. The study drew the donors from its roughly 120-subject validation cohort, separate from the approximately 700-subject first cohort. The source is a woman aged 25 to 39 in good health and CMV-seronegative. The chain has TRBV20-1 and TRBJ2-7; the D is unclear. The sequenced material came from PBMCs. CDR3 sequence: CSARNPLEQYF. The CDR3, as DNA: TGCAGTGCTAGAAACCCCCTGGAGCAGTACTTC.